This TCR beta chain originates from a study of shared clonotypes between healthy human individuals. Study-level background: CD4 naive and memory got three plates each, CD8 naive two, CD8 memory one.

The CDR3 spans 14 residues. The germline CDR1 and CDR2 sequences are PRHDT and FYEKMQ (reference sequence). The V and J ends lost 1 base and 3 bases respectively, with 10 bases between them. As for this clone: Antigen unknown.

The table came from immunoSEQ multiplex PCR; TCRdb's copy has only in-frame clones and leaves some out. The data show about 820,000 clones, with 90% to 95% seen just once and more than 20% held by the top ten. CD45RO negativity and positive selection for CCR7 defined naive CD8 cells, a population that excluded terminally differentiated effector memory CD45RA+ cells. Overall study results and limits: Clonotype sharing among donors, it was expected, would be affected by sequencing depth. As a rule, naive subsets had a larger estimated richness than memory subsets.

This TCR derives from a man aged 25 to 40 in good health. The sequencing sample was made of naive CD8+ T cells sorted from blood. This chain links TRBV13 with TRBJ2-7; D not certain. In nucleotides, the CDR3 is TGTGCCAGCAGCTTAGCCCGGGCCGACTACGAGCAGTACTTC. Translation: CASSLARADYEQYF.